This TCR beta chain was observed in a study of response to subunit inactivated influenza vaccine. Points from the study as a whole: New T cells are recruited in small numbers by each seasonal influenza vaccination, according to the authors' suggestion.

Worth noting for this clonotype: Its specificity is unknown.

CDR3 length: 15 residues. Germline V gene sequence: CDR1 MGHDK, CDR2 SYGVNS. J gave up 2 bases and V 5 bases, and 8 bases lay outside the gene matches. Via MiXCR, TCRdb re-called the RT-PCR reads, giving one row per CDR3 protein. The data show about 800,000 distinct CDR3 sequences, around 20% seen once. The receptor's source is a man aged 50-59 years who received an inactivated influenza vaccine. This material consisted of PBMCs from blood, taken 4 to 6 days after vaccination. The J gene is TRBJ2-7, the V gene TRBV25-1, with 8 bases fitting TRBD1. The CDR3 loop reads CASSNGQGRTYEQYF. CDR3 nucleotide sequence: TGTGCCAGCAGTAATGGACAGGGTAGAACCTACGAGCAGTACTTC.